The entry below describes one T cell receptor (beta chain). The antigen is undetermined. Assay: immunoSEQ multiplex PCR; the TCRdb copy retains only in-frame clones and omits some. The repertoire holds around 200,000 clones, with approximately 92% as singletons. This specimen belongs to a study of shared clonotypes between healthy human individuals. Notes on the study in general: Rarefaction gave evidence that sorted-subset sequencing remained incomplete despite large depth.

The CDR3 is 15 residues long. The junction had 5 bases not matched to a gene; V was cut back by 4 bases and J by 5 bases. CDR1 and CDR2 (germline): MGHRA, YSYEKL. Input material: naive CD4+ T cells sorted from blood. Subset given: CD45RA+ positively selected. V and J are TRBV4-1 and TRBJ1-6, with 7 bases identical to TRBD1. The receptor was isolated from a woman in her 30s in good health. The CDR3 sequence: CASSRQGGDNSPLHF. CDR3 nucleotide sequence: TGCGCCAGCAGCCGTCAGGGGGGGGATAATTCACCCCTCCACTTT.